A selection of T cell receptor beta chains follows, all from one sample in a study of cytomegalovirus exposure and HLA in healthy donors. TCRdb's copy holds only in-frame clones and misses some; the assay was immunoSEQ multiplex PCR. The table has approximately 160,000 clones, about 63% seen once. Sample: PBMCs. All receptors derive from a middle-aged woman in good health and CMV-seropositive. Both conserved end residues are part of each CDR3. D genes are given only for firm matches. The size of a clone is reported for some rows only, either as once, few or many, or as a class for expanded clones.

v_call: TRBV27; d_call: .; clone_size: once; j_call: TRBJ2-3; cdr3_nt: TGTGCCAGCAGTTTAAGGGACTCTAGCACAGATACGCAGTATTTT; cdr3_aa: CASSLRDSSTDTQYF
v_call: TRBV5-1; d_call: TRBD2; clone_size: .; j_call: TRBJ2-1; cdr3_nt: TGCGCCAGCAGCTCAATCTCCGGGACTAGCGTCTACAATGAGCAGTTCTTC; cdr3_aa: CASSSISGTSVYNEQFF
v_call: TRBV6-1; d_call: .; clone_size: .; j_call: TRBJ1-4; cdr3_nt: TGTGCCAGCAGTACCGGGAGAGGACCGGAAAAACTGTTTTTT; cdr3_aa: CASSTGRGPEKLFF
v_call: TRBV5-4; d_call: .; clone_size: .; j_call: TRBJ2-7; cdr3_nt: TGTGCCAGCAGCTTCTCTACAGGGGGGGGCGAGCAGTACTTC; cdr3_aa: CASSFSTGGGEQYF
v_call: TRBV4-1; d_call: .; clone_size: few; j_call: TRBJ1-5; cdr3_nt: TGCGCCAGCAGCCAAGCGGGGGGAGGTCAGCCCCAGCATTTT; cdr3_aa: CASSQAGGGQPQHF
v_call: TRBV28; d_call: .; clone_size: .; j_call: TRBJ2-7; cdr3_nt: TGTGCCAGCAGGCGACAGGACGGACGCTACGAGCAGTACTTC; cdr3_aa: CASRRQDGRYEQYF
v_call: TRBV18; d_call: TRBD1; clone_size: .; j_call: TRBJ1-1; cdr3_nt: TGTGCCAGCTCACCAGGGACAGGGGACGGGGGCACTGAAGCTTTCTTT; cdr3_aa: CASSPGTGDGGTEAFF
v_call: TRBV27; d_call: .; clone_size: .; j_call: TRBJ2-7; cdr3_nt: TGTGCCAGCAGTGCAGGGCCATACGAGCAGTACTTC; cdr3_aa: CASSAGPYEQYF
v_call: TRBV13; d_call: .; clone_size: few; j_call: TRBJ2-1; cdr3_nt: TGTGCCAGCAGCTTTTTAGAGTACAATGAGCAGTTCTTC; cdr3_aa: CASSFLEYNEQFF
v_call: TRBV7-3; d_call: .; clone_size: .; j_call: TRBJ1-1; cdr3_nt: TGTGCCAGCAGAGGGGGGGGCGCGAACACTGAAGCTTTCTTT; cdr3_aa: CASRGGGANTEAFF
v_call: TRBV21-1; d_call: .; clone_size: .; j_call: TRBJ2-5; cdr3_nt: TGTGCCAGCAGCAGTCGACAGCAAGAGACCCAGTACTTC; cdr3_aa: CASSSRQQETQYF
v_call: TRBV18; d_call: .; clone_size: .; j_call: TRBJ1-1; cdr3_nt: TGTGCCACCACCGACAGAGGGAACACTGAAGCTTTCTTT; cdr3_aa: CATTDRGNTEAFF
v_call: TRBV9; d_call: .; clone_size: few; j_call: TRBJ2-7; cdr3_nt: TGTGCCAGCAGTCCGGGACAAACCTACGAGCAGTACTTC; cdr3_aa: CASSPGQTYEQYF
v_call: TRBV7-3; d_call: TRBD1; clone_size: .; j_call: TRBJ2-7; cdr3_nt: TGTGCCAGCAGTTACGACAGGGGCCACGAGCAGTACTTC; cdr3_aa: CASSYDRGHEQYF
v_call: TRBV27; d_call: TRBD2; clone_size: .; j_call: TRBJ2-2; cdr3_nt: TGTGCCAGCAGCTTTGGGGGGGGGAGCACCGGGGAGCTGTTTTTT; cdr3_aa: CASSFGGGSTGELFF
v_call: TRBV5-4; d_call: .; clone_size: .; j_call: TRBJ2-3; cdr3_nt: TGTGCCAGCAGCTTCGGTAGCACAGATACGCAGTATTTT; cdr3_aa: CASSFGSTDTQYF
v_call: TRBV5-6; d_call: .; clone_size: .; j_call: TRBJ1-2; cdr3_nt: TGTGCCAGCAGCTTGGCTCCCGGGCAGGGAAGTGGCTACACCTTC; cdr3_aa: CASSLAPGQGSGYTF
v_call: TRBV9; d_call: TRBD1; clone_size: .; j_call: TRBJ2-7; cdr3_nt: TGTGCCAGCAGCTTAAGGACAGGCTCCTACGAGCAGTACTTC; cdr3_aa: CASSLRTGSYEQYF
v_call: TRBV5-1; d_call: TRBD2; clone_size: .; j_call: TRBJ2-1; cdr3_nt: TGCGCCAGCAGCTTCCAGGGAGGGGACAATGAGCAGTTCTTC; cdr3_aa: CASSFQGGDNEQFF
v_call: TRBV18; d_call: TRBD2; clone_size: .; j_call: TRBJ2-7; cdr3_nt: TGTGCCAGCTCACCGGGTGGGGTAGCGGGGACTTACGAGCAGTACTTC; cdr3_aa: CASSPGGVAGTYEQYF
v_call: TRBV9; d_call: .; clone_size: .; j_call: TRBJ1-6; cdr3_nt: TGTGCCAGCAGCCCCAGGACTGCGAATTCACCCCTCCACTTT; cdr3_aa: CASSPRTANSPLHF
v_call: TRBV4-2; d_call: TRBD2; clone_size: .; j_call: TRBJ2-1; cdr3_nt: TGTGCCAGCAGCCAAGATCTCGCGGGGGGCCGCTACAATGAGCAGTTCTTC; cdr3_aa: CASSQDLAGGRYNEQFF
v_call: TRBV7-3; d_call: .; clone_size: medium-sized; j_call: TRBJ1-1; cdr3_nt: TGTGCCAGCAGCTTAGGGTCAGGCACTGAAGCTTTCTTT; cdr3_aa: CASSLGSGTEAFF
v_call: TRBV27; d_call: .; clone_size: once; j_call: TRBJ2-1; cdr3_nt: TGTGCCAGCAGTTTGTACTCCTACAATGAGCAGTTCTTC; cdr3_aa: CASSLYSYNEQFF